Below are 2 T cell receptor beta chains sequenced from a single sample in a study of T cell responses to AZD1222 COVID-19 vaccine. Using immunoSEQ multiplex PCR, the repertoire was profiled, and TCRdb retains in-frame clones only, with some absent. The top ten clones hold about 8% of a sample with about 150,000 clones, 70% to 90% of them seen once. Specimen: peripheral blood, collected on day 0 of AZD1222 vaccination. Receptors were obtained from an adult in good health.

V usage is TRBV4-1 and J usage is TRBJ1-6; D remains ambiguous. The CDR3 contains 15 residues. The germline V gene has CDR1 MGHRA and CDR2 YSYEKL. V was cut by 2 bases and J by 8 bases, with 13 bases left in between. As DNA, the CDR3 is TGCGCCAGCAGCCAAAGGACGGAAACGGATTCACCCCTCCACTTT. This codes for CASSQRTETDSPLHF.

The chain has TRBV3-1 (or the pseudogene TRBV3-2) and TRBJ2-1; 11 nucleotides align to TRBD2. This CDR3 has 15 amino acids. Trimming at V came to 8 bases and at J to 6 bases, leaving 9 bases not matched to a gene. Looked up from germline, CDR1 is LGHDT and CDR2 is YNNKEL (reference sequence). The CDR3 loop reads CASGLAGGPLNEQFF. The CDR3 nucleotides read TGTGCCAGCGGGTTAGCGGGGGGGCCTCTCAATGAGCAGTTCTTC.